The 10 T cell receptor beta chains in this list originate from one sample, sequenced in a study of blood T cell repertoires in COVID-19. Clones were sequenced by immunoSEQ multiplex PCR, and TCRdb holds only the in-frame ones, with some missing. This table has roughly 180,000 clones, 65% to 85% appearing once. Specimen: PBMCs or T cells enriched from blood (not recorded which). The receptors derive from a woman aged 40 to 50 with acute COVID-19.

This chain links TRBV9 with TRBJ2-2, with 10 bases lining up with TRBD2. The V gene end was trimmed by 3 bases and the J gene end by 3 bases; junction bases not matched to a gene: 5. Germline V gene data show CDR1 as SGDLS and CDR2 as YYNGEE. The CDR3 totals 16 residues. CDR3 bases: TGTGCCAGCAGCGGGGGACTAGCGATGTACACCGGGGAGCTGTTTTTT. It yields the protein CASSGGLAMYTGELFF.

This chain uses TRBV7-8 with TRBJ1-1, with 9 bases that match TRBD1. The V and J ends lost 6 bases and 4 bases, in that order; junction bases with no gene match: 6. Per the germline V gene, CDR1 is SGHVS and CDR2 is FQNEAQ. This CDR3 has 14 amino acids. The chain's CDR3 is CASRPGQGSTEAFF. Written as DNA, the CDR3 is TGTGCCAGCAGGCCGGGACAGGGATCCACTGAAGCTTTCTTT.

The V and J genes are TRBV7-2 and TRBJ1-2; D is perhaps TRBD1 (5 bases). This CDR3 has 16 residues. Between the trimmed V and J ends, which lost 4 bases and 4 bases, there was a span of 19 bases. The germline gives CDR1 SGHTA, CDR2 FQGNSA. The CDR3 DNA is TGTGCCAGCAGCTCCCATGGGGGGAGCTCAAGCTATGGCTACACCTTC. Its protein is CASSSHGGSSSYGYTF.

The chain recombines TRBV5-6 with TRBJ1-2; TRBD1 is a possible D gene (5 bases). Germline V CDR1 and CDR2: SGHDT, YYEEEE. This CDR3 region has 15 residues. V dropped 2 bases and J dropped 4 bases, with 15 bases sitting between them. The CDR3 nucleotides are TGTGCCAGCAGCTTTACTCAACAGGTTCCCTATGGCTACACCTTC. This translates into CASSFTQQVPYGYTF.

The genes are TRBV6-6 and TRBJ1-6; D might be TRBD1 (6 bases). Germline V CDR1 and CDR2: MNHNY, SVGAGI (reference sequence). V gave up 5 bases and J gave up 9 bases, with 14 bases separating them. This CDR3 region has 14 residues. CDR3 residues: CASSPSGEGSPLHF. The CDR3 DNA follows: TGTGCCAGCAGTCCCTCAGGGGAGGGTTCACCCCTCCACTTT.

This chain joins TRBV7-9 and TRBJ1-3; D perhaps matches TRBD1 (6 bases). Between the trimmed V and J ends, which lost 4 bases and 4 bases, there was a span of 14 bases. Germline CDR1 is SEHNR and CDR2 is FQNEAQ (reference sequence). This CDR3 has 15 amino acids. The CDR3 loop reads CASSSPGTIGNTIYF. The DNA of the CDR3 is TGTGCCAGCAGCTCACCCGGGACAATCGGAAACACCATATATTTT.

The gene calls are TRBV5-1 and TRBJ2-7; TRBD2 matches at 11 bases. The V gene end was trimmed by 4 bases and the J gene end by 3 bases; junction bases not matched to a gene: 6. Germline lookup yields CDR1 SGHRS and CDR2 YFSETQ. The CDR3 covers 15 residues. The CDR3, as DNA: TGCGCCAGCAGCCCCCCCGGGACTAGCGGCTACGAGCAGTACTTC. It codes for CASSPPGTSGYEQYF.

For the CDR3, the DNA is TGTGCCAGCAGTCCGGACAGGAGCCCCTACAATGAGCAGTTCTTC. It translates to CASSPDRSPYNEQFF. V is TRBV6-5 and J is TRBJ2-1, with 7 bases aligning to TRBD1. V shed 5 bases, J shed 2 bases, and the junction held 6 bases outside the gene matches. The CDR3 sequence is 15 residues long. Per the germline V gene, CDR1 is MNHEY and CDR2 is SVGAGI.

The V and J genes are TRBV19 and TRBJ1-2; no definite D call. The CDR3 sequence is 15 residues long. Per the germline V gene, CDR1 is LNHDA and CDR2 is SQIVND (reference sequence). Trimming took 7 bases from V and 6 from J, leaving 21 bases between them. The CDR3 region is CASNPTVTWSDGYTF. The CDR3 DNA sequence: TGTGCCAGTAATCCGACCGTTACCTGGAGCGATGGCTACACCTTC. The full variable domain, with the rest looked up from reference TRBV19 and TRBJ1-2, is DGGITQSPKYLFRKEGQNVTLSCEQNLNHDAMYWYRQDPGQGLRLIYYSQIVNDFQKGDIAEGYSVSREKKESFPLTVTSAQKNPTAFYLCASNPTVTWSDGYTFGSGTRLTVV.

V is TRBV2 and J is TRBJ1-1, with 7 bases lining up with TRBD1. The germline V gene encodes CDR1 SNHLY and CDR2 FYNNEI. With V trimmed by 6 bases and J by 1 base, 11 bases remained unmatched. The CDR3 is 16 amino acids. CDR3 bases: TGTGCCAGCAGCCCAGTAGGGGGCGCAAAGAACACTGAAGCTTTCTTT. As protein: CASSPVGGAKNTEAFF.